The entry that follows covers one T cell receptor beta chain sequence. This entry belongs to a study of blood T cells in healthy people across ages. With 5 bases clipped from V and 7 bases from J, the junction kept 5 bases outside the gene matches. The CDR3 loop spans 15 amino acids. CDR1 is SEHNR and CDR2 is FQNEAQ in the germline V gene (reference sequence). A sample-barcoded 5' primer and a J-beta primer mix were used in a second PCR of roughly 7 to 11 cycles. Every single cDNA molecule received a tag from a template-switch adaptor with 12 random nucleotides. One entry per CDR3 protein results from TCRdb running MiXCR on the 5' RACE reads. The profile shows around 690,000 distinct CDR3 sequences, approximately 50% of them singletons.

J is TRBJ1-4 and V is TRBV7-9; 12 bases fit TRBD1. The sequence was collected from a man aged 60-69 years in good health. Sequenced input: blood. The CDR3 here is CASSLGQGAGEKLFF. In DNA, the CDR3 is TGTGCCAGCAGCCTGGGACAGGGGGCAGGTGAAAAACTGTTTTTT.